Sequencing of this TCR beta chain was carried out in a study of blood T cell repertoires in COVID-19. On the study more broadly: Samples of COVID-19 (acute and convalescent) were obtained from the United States, Italy and Spain. T cells, B-cell-depleted T cells, or PBMCs supplied cDNA or gDNA.

Original analysis: Estimated nucleated cell counts came from reference gene primer amplification. Clones were read by immunoSEQ multiplex PCR, and TCRdb kept only the in-frame ones, dropping some. That table is the source of V, J and clone size, and D and trimming were worked out from the DNA. The data show approximately 210,000 clones, 75% to 90% seen once. This sequence was found in a human donor in a cohort sampled during active COVID-19. The specimen was peripheral blood.

CDR3 sequence (DNA): TGCGCCAGCAGCTTGGGGGGACAGGGTGTTTACGAGCAGTACTTC. This gives the protein CASSLGGQGVYEQYF. V is TRBV5-1 and J is TRBJ2-7; 9 nucleotides match TRBD1. Germline V gene data show CDR1 as SGHRS and CDR2 as YFSETQ. V gave up 0 bases and J gave up 4 bases; unmatched junction bases: 5. This CDR3 is built from 15 residues.